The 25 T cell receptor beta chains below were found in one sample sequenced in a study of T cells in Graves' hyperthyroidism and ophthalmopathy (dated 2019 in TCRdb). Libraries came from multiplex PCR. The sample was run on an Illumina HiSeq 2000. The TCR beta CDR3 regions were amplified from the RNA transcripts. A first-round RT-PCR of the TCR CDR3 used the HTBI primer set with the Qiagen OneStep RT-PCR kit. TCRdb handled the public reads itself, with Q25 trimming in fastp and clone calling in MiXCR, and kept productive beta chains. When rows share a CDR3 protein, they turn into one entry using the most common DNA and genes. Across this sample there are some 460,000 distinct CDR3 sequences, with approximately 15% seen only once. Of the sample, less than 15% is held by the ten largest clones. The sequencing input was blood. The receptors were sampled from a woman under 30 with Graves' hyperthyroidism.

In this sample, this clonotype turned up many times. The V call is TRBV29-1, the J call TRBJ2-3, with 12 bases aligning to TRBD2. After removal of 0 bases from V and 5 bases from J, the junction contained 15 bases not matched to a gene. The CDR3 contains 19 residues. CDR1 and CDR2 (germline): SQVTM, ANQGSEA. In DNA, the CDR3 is TGCAGCGTTGAAGATCCGGCTAGCGGGAGGGCAAGGGGGATAGATACGCAGTATTTT. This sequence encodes CSVEDPASGRARGIDTQYF.

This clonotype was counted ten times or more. Here the CDR3 DNA reads TGTGCCAGCAGTTACTACGGACAGGGTTCCTACGAGCAGTACTTC. It is translated as CASSYYGQGSYEQYF. The rearrangement links TRBV6-5 to TRBJ2-7; 8 positions match TRBD1. The CDR3 is made up of 15 amino acids. CDR1 MNHEY and CDR2 SVGAGI come from the germline V gene. The V gene end was trimmed by 1 base and the J gene end by 1 base; junction bases not matched to a gene: 3.

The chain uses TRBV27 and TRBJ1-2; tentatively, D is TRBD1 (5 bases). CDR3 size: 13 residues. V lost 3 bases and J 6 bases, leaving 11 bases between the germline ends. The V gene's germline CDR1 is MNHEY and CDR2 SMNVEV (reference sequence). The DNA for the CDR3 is TGTGCCAGCAGTTTTGGAGGGGTCGATGGCTACACCTTC. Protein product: CASSFGGVDGYTF.

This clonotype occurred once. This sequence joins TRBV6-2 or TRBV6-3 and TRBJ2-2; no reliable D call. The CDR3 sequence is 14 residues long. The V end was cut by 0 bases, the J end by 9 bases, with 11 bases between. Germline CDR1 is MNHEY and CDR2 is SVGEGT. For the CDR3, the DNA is TGTGCCAGCAGTTACTCGAGTAGGGCCTGGGAGCTGTTTTTT. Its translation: CASSYSSRAWELFF.

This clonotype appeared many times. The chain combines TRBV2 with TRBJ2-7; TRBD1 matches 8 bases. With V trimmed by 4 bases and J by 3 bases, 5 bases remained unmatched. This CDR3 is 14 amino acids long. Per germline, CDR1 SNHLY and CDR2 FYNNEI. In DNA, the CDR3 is TGTGCCAGCAGTGTGGACAGGGTAATCTACGAGCAGTACTTC. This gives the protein CASSVDRVIYEQYF.

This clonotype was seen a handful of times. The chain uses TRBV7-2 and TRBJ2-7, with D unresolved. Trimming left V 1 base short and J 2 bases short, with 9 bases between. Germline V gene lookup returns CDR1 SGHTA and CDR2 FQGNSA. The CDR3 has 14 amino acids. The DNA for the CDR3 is TGTGCCAGCAGCTTAGACGTTTGGGCCTACGAGCAGTACTTC. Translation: CASSLDVWAYEQYF.

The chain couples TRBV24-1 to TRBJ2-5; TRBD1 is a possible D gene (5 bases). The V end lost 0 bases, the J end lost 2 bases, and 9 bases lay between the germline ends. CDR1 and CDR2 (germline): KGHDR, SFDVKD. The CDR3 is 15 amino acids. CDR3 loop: CATSDLPRDQETQYF. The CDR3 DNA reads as TGTGCCACCAGTGATTTGCCCAGGGATCAAGAGACCCAGTACTTC.

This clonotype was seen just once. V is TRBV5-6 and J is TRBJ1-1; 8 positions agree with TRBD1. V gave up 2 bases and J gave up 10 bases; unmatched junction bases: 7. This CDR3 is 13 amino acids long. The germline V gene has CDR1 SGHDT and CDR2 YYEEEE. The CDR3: CASSFQGAIAAFF. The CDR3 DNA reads TGTGCCAGCAGCTTTCAGGGGGCTATCGCAGCTTTCTTT.

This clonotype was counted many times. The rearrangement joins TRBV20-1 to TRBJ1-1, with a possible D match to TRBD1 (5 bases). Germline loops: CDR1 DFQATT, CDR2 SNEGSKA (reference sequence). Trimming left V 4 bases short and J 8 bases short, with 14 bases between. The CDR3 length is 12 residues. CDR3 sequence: CSAIPGFAEAFF. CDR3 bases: TGCAGTGCTATACCAGGGTTCGCGGAAGCTTTCTTT.

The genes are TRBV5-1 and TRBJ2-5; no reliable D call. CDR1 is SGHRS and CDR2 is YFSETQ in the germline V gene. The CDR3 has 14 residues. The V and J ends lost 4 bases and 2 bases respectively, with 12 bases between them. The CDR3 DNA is TGCGCCAGCAGCGAGTACAGCTTTCAAGAGACCCAGTACTTC. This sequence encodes CASSEYSFQETQYF.

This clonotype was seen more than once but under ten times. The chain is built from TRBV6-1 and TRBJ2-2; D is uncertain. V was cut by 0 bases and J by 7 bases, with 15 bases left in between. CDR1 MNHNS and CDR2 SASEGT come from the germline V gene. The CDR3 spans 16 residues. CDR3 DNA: TGTGCCAGCAGTGAAGCGAGAAAGGGATTTATCGGGGAGCTGTTTTTT. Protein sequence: CASSEARKGFIGELFF.

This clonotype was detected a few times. The DNA of the CDR3 is TGCGCCAGCAGCCCCTCTAGCTCCCTCTCCTACGAGCAGTACTTC. Translating gives CASSPSSSLSYEQYF. The V call is TRBV5-1, the J call TRBJ2-7, with a weak D call TRBD2 (5 bases). Deletions cut 4 bases from V and 0 bases from J, with 14 bases between. The CDR3 loop spans 15 amino acids. Germline V CDR1 and CDR2: SGHRS, YFSETQ.

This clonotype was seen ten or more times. CDR3 amino acids: CASSFDSMGLGYTF. The DNA for the CDR3 is TGTGCCAGCAGCTTCGATAGTATGGGGCTTGGCTACACCTTC. The chain joins TRBV7-3 to TRBJ1-2; weak D call: TRBD1 (5 bases). This CDR3 comprises 14 residues. Between the trimmed V and J ends, which lost 3 bases and 7 bases, there was a span of 15 bases. Germline values: CDR1 SGHTA, CDR2 FQGTGA.

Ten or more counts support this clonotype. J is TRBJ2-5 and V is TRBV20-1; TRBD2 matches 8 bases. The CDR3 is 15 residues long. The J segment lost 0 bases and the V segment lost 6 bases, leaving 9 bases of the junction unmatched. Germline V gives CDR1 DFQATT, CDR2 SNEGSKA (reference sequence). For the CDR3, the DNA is TGCAGTGCCATCTCCATTAGCGGGAACCAAGAGACCCAGTACTTC. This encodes CSAISISGNQETQYF.

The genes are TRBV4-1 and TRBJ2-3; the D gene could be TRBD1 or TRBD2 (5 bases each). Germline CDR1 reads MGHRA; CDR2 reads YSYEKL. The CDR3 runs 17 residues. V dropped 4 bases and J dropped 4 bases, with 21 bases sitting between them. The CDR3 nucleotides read TGCGCCAGCAGCCGCATGACTACTGGGGGTGACGCAGATACGCAGTATTTT. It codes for CASSRMTTGGDADTQYF.

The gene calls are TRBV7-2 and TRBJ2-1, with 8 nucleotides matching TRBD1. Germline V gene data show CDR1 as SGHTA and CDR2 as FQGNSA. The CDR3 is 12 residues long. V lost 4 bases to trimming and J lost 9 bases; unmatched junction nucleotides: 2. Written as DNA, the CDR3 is TGTGCCAGCAGCTCTCAGGGGGCTGAGCAGTTCTTC. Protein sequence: CASSSQGAEQFF.

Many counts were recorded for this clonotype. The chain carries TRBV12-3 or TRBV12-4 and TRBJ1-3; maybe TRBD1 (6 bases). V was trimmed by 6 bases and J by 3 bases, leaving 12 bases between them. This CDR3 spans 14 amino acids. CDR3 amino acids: CASSPGTSGNTIYF. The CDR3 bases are TGTGCCAGCAGCCCCGGGACAAGTGGAAACACCATATATTTT.

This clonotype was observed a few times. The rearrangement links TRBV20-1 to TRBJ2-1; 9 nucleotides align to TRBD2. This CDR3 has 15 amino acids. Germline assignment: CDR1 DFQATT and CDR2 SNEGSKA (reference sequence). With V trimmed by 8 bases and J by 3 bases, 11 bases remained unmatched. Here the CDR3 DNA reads TGCAGTTACGAAGGGCGGGGGGGCCACTACAATGAGCAGTTCTTC. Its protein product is CSYEGRGGHYNEQFF.

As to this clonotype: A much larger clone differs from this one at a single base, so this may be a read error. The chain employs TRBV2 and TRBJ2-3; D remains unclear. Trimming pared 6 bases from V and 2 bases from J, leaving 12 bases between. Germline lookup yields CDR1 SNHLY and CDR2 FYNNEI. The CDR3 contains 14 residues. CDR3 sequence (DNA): TGTGCCAGCAGGTTCTTCGACCTCACAGATACGCAGTATTTT. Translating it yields CASRFFDLTDTQYF.

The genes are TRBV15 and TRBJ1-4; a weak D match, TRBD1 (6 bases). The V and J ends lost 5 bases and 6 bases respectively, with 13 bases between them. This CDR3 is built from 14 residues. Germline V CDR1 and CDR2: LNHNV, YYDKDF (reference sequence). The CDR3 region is CATSGRAGDEKLFF. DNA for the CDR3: TGTGCCACCAGCGGGCGAGCAGGGGATGAAAAACTGTTTTTT.

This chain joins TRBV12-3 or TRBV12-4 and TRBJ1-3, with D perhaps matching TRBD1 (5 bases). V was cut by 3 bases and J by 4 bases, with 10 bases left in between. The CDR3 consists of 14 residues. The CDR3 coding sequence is TGTGCCAGCAGTTTTTCCGGGGACGGAAACACCATATATTTT. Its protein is CASSFSGDGNTIYF.

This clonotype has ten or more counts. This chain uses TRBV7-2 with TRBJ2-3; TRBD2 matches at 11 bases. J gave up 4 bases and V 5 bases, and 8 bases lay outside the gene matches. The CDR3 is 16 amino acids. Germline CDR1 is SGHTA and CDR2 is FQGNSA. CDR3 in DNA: TGTGCCAGCAGCCAGCCGACTAGCGGGAAGGCAGATACGCAGTATTTT. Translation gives CASSQPTSGKADTQYF.

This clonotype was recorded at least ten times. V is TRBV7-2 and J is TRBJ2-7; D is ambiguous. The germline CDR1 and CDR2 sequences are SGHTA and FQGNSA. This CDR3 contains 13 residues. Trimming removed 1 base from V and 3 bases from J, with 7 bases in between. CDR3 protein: CASSLESGYEQYF. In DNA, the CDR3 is TGTGCCAGCAGCTTAGAATCCGGCTACGAGCAGTACTTC.

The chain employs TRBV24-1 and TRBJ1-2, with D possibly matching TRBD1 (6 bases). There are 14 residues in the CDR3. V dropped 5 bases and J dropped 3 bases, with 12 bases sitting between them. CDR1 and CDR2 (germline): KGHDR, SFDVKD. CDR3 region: CATSGTGIDYGYTF. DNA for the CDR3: TGTGCCACCAGTGGCACAGGGATCGACTATGGCTACACCTTC.

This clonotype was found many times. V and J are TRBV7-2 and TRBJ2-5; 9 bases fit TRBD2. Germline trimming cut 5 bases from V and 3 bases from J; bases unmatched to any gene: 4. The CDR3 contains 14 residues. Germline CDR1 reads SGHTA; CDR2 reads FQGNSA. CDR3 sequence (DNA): TGTGCCAGCAGCCGCGGGGGGGGGGAAGAGACCCAGTACTTC. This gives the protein CASSRGGGEETQYF. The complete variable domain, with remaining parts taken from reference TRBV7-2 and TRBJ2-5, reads GAGVSQSPSNKVTEKGKDVELRCDPISGHTALYWYRQSLGQGLEFLIYFQGNSAPDKSGLPSDRFSAERTGGSVSTLTIQRTQQEDSAVYLCASSRGGGEETQYFGPGTRLLVL.